This entry features one TCR beta chain sequence. Its antigen target is currently unknown. Per-nucleotide qualities are absent, and no much larger clonotype sits a single base away. The data stem from a study of cytomegalovirus exposure and HLA in healthy donors (TCRdb year 2017). Turning to the overall study: In an earlier analysis of around 540 of the donors, 250 to 350 Gb of sequence data and approximately 100 million unique TCR beta sequences from about 180 million T cells were reported. Every discovery cohort repertoire had been produced on one sequencing platform. An earlier analysis of a few hundred of the donors applied high-throughput TCR beta sequencing to assess whether each TCR beta V gene segment acted as functional or pseudogenic. A later analysis re-analyzed previously published TCR beta repertoires from hundreds of donors and added high-resolution HLA genotyping to study TCR occurrence patterns. Rather than using new phenotypic data, the later analysis identified candidate immune exposures from TCR beta sequences and from how often those sequences occurred across donors. The study used immunosequencing to profile the T cell repertoires of several hundred subjects and linked those repertoires to cytomegalovirus serostatus. The study combined high-throughput TCR immunosequencing, statistical association of individual TCRs with disease status, and machine learning to predict cytomegalovirus infection status. A later genetic analysis used genome-wide SNP genotypes for 398 of the 666 donors, treating that subset as a discovery cohort. The number of donors typed differed by locus, with about 629-630 for A, B, C, DRB1 and DQB1, roughly 520 for DQA1, 600 to 610 for DPA1, and about 450 for DPB1. Donor age, sex, ethnicity and CMV serostatus were compiled alongside the repertoire data. On average, approximately 250,000 unique TCR beta nucleotide sequences were sequenced per donor among several hundred genotyped donors of the cohort, with roughly 19% of those sequences being non-productive. In addition to the first cohort of 666 subjects, a separate validation cohort of under 150 different subjects was used. Because of strong linkage in the cohort, roughly five DR-DQ haplotypes were treated as single units for association and clustering. Both class I and class II loci were covered by HLA typing, at four-digit resolution. Of the 350 to 450 genotyped donors, approximately 80% fell in the genetic ancestry cluster associated with self-reported Caucasian donors. An early release covering approximately 600 HLA-typed donors comprised about 320 gigabases of sequencing data and roughly 85 million unique TCR sequences. The study was designed to test whether signatures of past pathogen exposure could be identified by cataloging public T cell receptors. The study at large found these results: A later genetic analysis reported fewer N-insertions in productive TCRs among donors in an Asian-associated ancestry cluster than the 666-donor mean. Because counts were too low, 15 to 20 rarely observed V segments, including chromosome 9 orphons, were left out of the earlier analysis of approximately 580 of the donors. The sequencing pipeline was judged likely to have produced a cluster of highly shared sequence variants as a technical artifact. In a later analysis, HLA-associated TCR beta chains showed more clonal expansion and lower generation probabilities than non-associated chains that were equally common. This cohort had only TCR beta chains sequenced, and the lack of alpha or paired-chain data limited which features could be detected. In the study, around 150 TCR beta chains were listed as associated with cytomegalovirus. At a false discovery rate of 0.05, a later analysis linked approximately 18,000 TCR beta sequences to specific HLA alleles. Across donors, most TCR sequences were observed very rarely, whereas some public TCRs were present in many individuals. In an earlier analysis of some 550 of the donors, most TCR beta V segments were observed in productive rearrangements about 87% or about 30% of the time, broadly matching IMGT annotations. Presence/absence analyses assumed roughly uniform sequencing depth across donors, an assumption that may not hold. A further reported finding was that TCR beta sequences accurately predicted the HLA-A and HLA-B alleles for most subjects in the first cohort. In a later analysis, most CMV-associated TCR beta chains were found to appear HLA-restricted, with HLA associations seemingly driven largely by CMV exposure. The 87-base-pair reads could not distinguish some IMGT-functional V segments, including TRBV6-2 and TRBV6-3, so those segments were excluded. The classifier was reported to diagnose cytomegalovirus status with high specificity and sensitivity in both the original cohort and the validation cohort. The only immune exposure information available for the cohort was CMV serostatus. A few of the identified cytomegalovirus-associated TCR beta chains were confirmed in vitro to be specific for cytomegalovirus antigens. Linkage disequilibrium might explain the correlated functional status among segregating V segments, but an unknown experimental factor could not be ruled out. In a later analysis, the rate of TCR association differed among HLA loci, with DRB1 alleles having the most associated TCRs and HLA-C alleles having the fewest. According to the authors, the approach could potentially be generalized to other disease states and immunological phenotypes. V-gene and J-gene trimming of TCR beta chains was associated with a missense DCLRE1C variant in a later genetic analysis, and the association was replicated in an independent cohort. In a later analysis, several top co-occurrence clusters were reported to appear linked to parvovirus B19, influenza, CMV and Epstein-Barr virus. Strong co-occurrence of HLA alleles, especially DR and DQ, made assigning TCR associations to individual alleles difficult. Because HLA typing was missing for some donors at each locus, association tests included only the typed subset.

The cohort comprised some 700 healthy bone marrow donors. At the time of sampling, every cohort member was nominally healthy, though immune exposures that went unrecorded were likely present. The donor tested CMV seronegative, placing the donor among the 352 seronegative members of the cohort. Each donor provided a peripheral blood sample, and peripheral blood mononuclear cells were used for TCR beta sequencing. Genomic DNA extraction from the blood cell samples was performed with the Qiagen DNeasy Blood Extraction Kit. From the cysteine through the phenylalanine, the CDR3 covers 15 amino acids. The sequence is cut down to CDR3 DNA, 45 bases in frame from base 1. CDR1 and CDR2 are read off the germline V gene (reference sequence) as MNHEY and SMNVEV. Clipping removes 6 bases from V and 5 bases from J, with 8 as the unmatched junction base count. The library was obtained by the immunoSEQ multiplex PCR assay. The multiplex PCR relied on a mix of 60 forward primers for TCR Vbeta segments and 13 reverse primers for TCR Jbeta segments. The CDR3 region of rearranged TCR beta genes was amplified from genomic DNA by a multiplex PCR assay. Amplified TCR beta libraries were sequenced as 87-base-pair reads on the Illumina HiSeq System. Turning to the authors' computational methods: In a later analysis, tens of millions of unique TCR beta chains were counted across the approximately 620 repertoires, and about 10 million of these chains were shared by at least two donors. A nearest-neighbor algorithm error-corrected the raw reads and collapsed the reads into unique sequences, merging closely related sequences to remove PCR and sequencing errors. V, D and J gene segments were assigned by aligning CDR3 sequences to IMGT reference sequences. Each retained sequence needed at least a six-nucleotide match to both a V gene segment and a J gene segment. A rearrangement counted as productive if the CDR3 had no stop codons and remained in frame with V and J, and every other rearrangement counted as non-productive. Following IMGT convention, CDR3 was defined as the stretch from the second conserved V-encoded cysteine to the conserved J-encoded phenylalanine. In an earlier analysis of more than 550 of the donors, sequences lacking an unambiguous match to a single V gene segment were excluded. In an earlier analysis of about 590 of the donors, a V segment was called functional when productive rearrangements were above 56.7%, and segregating when the standard deviation between donors exceeded 5%. A statistical classification framework was built for diagnosing cytomegalovirus status from the catalog of TCR beta chain sequences. A later analysis assigned V and J genes by comparing TCR nucleotide sequences with IMGT/GENE-DB human TR gene sequences. In a later analysis, CDR3 sequences and most-parsimonious VDJ recombination scenarios were assigned using the TCRdist pipeline. A later analysis defined each TCR beta chain by its CDR3 amino acid sequence plus V-gene family, and excluded reads lacking a unique V-gene family. A later analysis removed 550 to 650 highly shared, low-generation-probability nucleotide sequences to deal with suspected cross-contamination and a sequencing artifact. For each public chain, a later analysis derived a clonal expansion index from normalized ranks of inferred template counts within each repertoire. A later analysis computed generation probabilities with a VDJ recombination model fitted to out-of-frame rearrangements, and checked the results against IGoR. A later analysis scored TCR-TCR, TCR-HLA and TCR-CMV co-occurrence with hypergeometric tests, applying a repertoire-size bias correction to TCR pairs. A later analysis estimated false discovery rates by permuting HLA or CMV assignments 20 times. In a later analysis, co-occurring TCRs were grouped with DBSCAN, and TCRdist sequence similarity was added when clustering was performed within HLA-allele-positive subsets. For co-occurrence clustering, repertoires with fewer than 30,000 or more than 120,000 public chains were excluded, along with four to six repertoires with anomalous nucleotide sharing. Sourced from immuneACCESS, this table was stored by TCRdb with only in-frame sequences that have V and J called. A share of the clones is absent; for the studies checked, an unresolved V gene accounts for under half, and the remainder has no known explanation. D and trimming come from the DNA, and the V and J calls and clone size come from that table. This sample gives some 170,000 clones in total; about 83% of them show up just once. The ten largest clones add up to about 0.85% of the sample.

The sequence links TRBV27 to TRBJ1-5; TRBD1 matches 9 bases in the middle. The sample comprised PBMCs. This clonotype originated in a woman in her 30s in good health and CMV-seronegative. The CDR3 loop reads CASSSGQGLYQPQHF. In nucleotide form, the sequence is TGTGCCAGCAGCTCCGGACAGGGGCTCTATCAGCCCCAGCATTTT.